This is a list of T cell receptor beta chains from one sample in a study of regulatory T cells in long-lasting Graves disease. One entry per CDR3 protein, called by TCRdb with MiXCR from the multiplex PCR reads. The repertoire has 550,000 to 700,000 distinct CDR3 sequences, approximately 16% of them found once; the top ten carry approximately 12%. This same sample was also taken into another study, of T cells in Graves' hyperthyroidism and ophthalmopathy.

This sample comprised peripheral blood mononuclear cells (PBMCs), obtained at new diagnosis, from a patient treated with antithyroid drugs. These receptors were collected from a young man with Graves disease. Both conserved end residues are trimmed from each CDR3. Expanded clones get a size class; other rows say once, few or many, or leave the size out.

TRBV5-1	TRBJ2-3	11	many	ASSYRVADTQY
TRBV20-1	TRBJ2-7	11	many	SATQTVTYEQY
TRBV6-1	TRBJ1-5	13	NA	ASSEGTGFVQPQH
TRBV20-1	TRBJ2-7	12	many	SARDQADSYEQY
TRBV5-4	TRBJ1-1	13	NA	ASTLDSSMNTEAF
TRBV28	TRBJ2-7	16	many	ASSLSRWGFTISYEQY
TRBV15	TRBJ2-5	14	few	ATSRGASGRQETQY
TRBV5-1	TRBJ1-1	12	NA	ASSWGAGRAEAF
TRBV6-2/TRBV6-3	TRBJ2-5	12	NA	ASNVPNPKETQY
TRBV28	TRBJ1-5	12	many	ASSLMGEGQPQH
TRBV15	TRBJ1-5	13	many	ATSRAGGNNQPQH
TRBV30	TRBJ2-2	14	few	AWAGVGEGNTGELF
TRBV14	TRBJ2-7	12	few	ASSPTFFGGEQY
TRBV27	TRBJ1-1	14	many	ASSPRVASVNTEAF
TRBV5-1	TRBJ2-6	16	NA	ASSLAGTGHSGANVLT
TRBV6-2/TRBV6-3	TRBJ2-5	11	few	ASSWVAGETQY
TRBV7-2	TRBJ1-1	12	NA	ASSLFKGGTEAF
TRBV7-8	TRBJ2-1	11	few	ASSGSNHNEQF
TRBV5-1	TRBJ2-5	13	NA	ASSLSRGVQETQY
TRBV14	TRBJ2-1	12	few	ASSPGTSGMVQF
TRBV6-1	TRBJ2-7	12	many	ASSPLGTANEQY
TRBV7-2	TRBJ1-3	9	NA	ASSLVNTIY
TRBV27	TRBJ2-1	10	many	ASSPQLDEQF
TRBV20-1	TRBJ2-5	13	NA	SARETSGSGETQY
TRBV20-1	TRBJ2-2	14	few	SAREAGRSNTGELF
TRBV12-3/TRBV12-4	TRBJ2-2	10	many	ASSLYPGELF
TRBV27	TRBJ1-5	14	NA	ASSPSGGHRNQPQH
TRBV7-9	TRBJ1-1	13	few	ASSFYPDPNTEAF
TRBV2	TRBJ2-1	13	NA	ASSLERGTHNEQF
TRBV28	TRBJ2-3	12	many	ASSLLVSTDTQY
TRBV5-1	TRBJ2-1	19	NA	ASSFSAPGLAGAIRSNEQF
TRBV18	TRBJ1-1	12	NA	ASSRTGGVIPAF
TRBV10-3	TRBJ1-1	11	NA	AISEQDDTEAF
TRBV6-5	TRBJ1-1	13	few	ASSSARQGGTEAF
TRBV5-1	TRBJ1-4	12	many	ASSLDSNNEKLF
TRBV30	TRBJ2-5	11	many	AWTSGRTETQY
TRBV6-1	TRBJ1-2	13	many	ASSDGTIHYYGYT
TRBV7-9	TRBJ1-6	13	few	ASSPSLGLNSPLH
TRBV28	TRBJ2-1	13	few	ASSRGGGDMNEQF
TRBV20-1	TRBJ2-3	13	few	SARDPLTSTDTQY
TRBV30	TRBJ2-7	9	many	AWRAAYEQY
TRBV27	TRBJ2-3	12	NA	ASSSLPLAGGQY
TRBV18	TRBJ2-2	13	NA	ASSPWDLGTGELF
TRBV28	TRBJ1-2	11	medium-sized	ASSLWDRDGYT